This TCR beta chain was observed in a study of T cells after yellow fever vaccination (dated by TCRdb to the late 2010s). Concerning the study at large: Libraries from fractions with low cell numbers were prepared with the SMART-Seq v4 Ultra Low Input RNA kit. Bulk TCR alpha and beta repertoires were sequenced longitudinally to track T-cell clones before and after primary and booster YFV17D yellow fever vaccination. Two healthy male donors, one aged 18 to 30 and one aged 30 to 40 years, were included in the cohort. Blood samples were taken at several timepoints before and after primary and secondary immunization, and bulk PBMC replicates and cell subsets were isolated. Results and caveats for the whole study, not just this receptor: After the booster, most of the clones that had expanded following primary vaccination were detected again (roughly 96% of CD4 and around 88% of CD8), which suggests that memory was broadly maintained. Because the study included only a couple of donors, the extent to which the findings can be generalized is limited. Compared with the primary T-cell response, the secondary T-cell response was weaker but faster, peaking on day 5 rather than day 15. Because abundant contaminating clonotypes from the bulk population could be contained in FACS-sorted repertoires, computational filtering was required. A small fraction of clonotypes showed up in both the CD4 and CD8 compartments, probably as a result of convergent recombination.

Via the germline V gene, CDR1 is MGHRA and CDR2 YSYEKL. The CDR3 has 15 amino acids, counting the end cysteine and phenylalanine. The read is trimmed to its CDR3 DNA, 45 bases read in frame from base 1. The V end gives up 8 bases and the J end 2 bases, leaving 11 bases in the junction not matched to a gene. For sequencing, an Illumina NovaSeq 6000 was employed. Synthesis of TCR cDNA relied on 5'RACE template switching, a step that introduced a universal primer site along with unique molecular identifiers. cDNA synthesis was primed from both the TCR alpha and TCR beta constant segments. Library amplification used two PCR steps, and the second PCR step added sample barcodes and sequencing adapters. Sequencing of libraries was done on Illumina HiSeq 2500 (2x100 bp) or NovaSeq (2x150 bp). Per the authors' processing: Reads were demultiplexed and collapsed into UMI consensus sequences with MIGEC, and V(D)J alignment was performed with MiXCR. Using edgeR on replicate PBMC samples, clonotypes were called vaccine-responding if FDR was below 0.01 and the log2 fold change was above 5 up to day 15. Bulk clonotypes were assigned CD4 or CD8 identity according to which sequenced CD4 or CD8 repertoire held them at higher abundance. The public reads were reprocessed in TCRdb via fastp at Q25 and MiXCR, keeping in-frame beta chains. Identical CDR3 proteins give one entry, which carries the most common genes and DNA. The V and J calls were determined by TCRdb, not by the authors. Within this sample are about 300,000 distinct CDR3 sequences, with about 4% of them counted one time only. The ten biggest clones cover roughly 24% of the sample.

This clonotype has at least ten counts. Its binding antigen is unknown. Base qualities were left out, and no much larger clone turns up one base away. The treatment or condition label on this specimen signifies: live attenuated yellow fever vaccine strain. At each blood-draw timepoint, two biological replicates of bulk PBMCs were obtained. A standard Ficoll-Paque protocol was used to isolate PBMCs from peripheral blood. TriZol was used to extract RNA from bulk PBMCs, from CD4 and CD8 fractions, and from dextramer-positive and dextramer-negative fractions. This receptor was obtained from a man aged 18 to 35 who received the YFV17D yellow fever vaccine. Sequences were derived from PBMCs, sampled 5 days after the yellow fever booster vaccination. The V gene is TRBV4-1 and the J gene is TRBJ1-2; 7 middle bases align to TRBD1. The CDR3 region has the sequence CASRPLIQGNYGYTF. Read as DNA, the sequence is TGCGCCAGCCGACCACTGATACAGGGGAACTATGGCTACACCTTC.